This T cell receptor beta chain is drawn from a study of PD-L1 blockade in urothelial cancer. This CDR3 contains 17 residues. V lost 0 bases to trimming and J lost 3 bases; unmatched junction nucleotides: 8. From germline, CDR1 is SGDLS and CDR2 YYNGEE. Clones were read by immunoSEQ multiplex PCR, and TCRdb kept only the in-frame ones, dropping some. The sample lists roughly 54,000 clones; around 90% were seen once. Time point meaning: pretreatment peripheral blood. The receptor's source is a woman aged 60 to 75 with urothelial cancer. Specimen: PBMCs, collected around atezolizumab (anti-PD-L1) treatment. The rearrangement uses TRBV9 and TRBJ2-3; 9 nucleotides line up with TRBD1. The CDR3 spells CASSVGEGGQGTDTQYF. CDR3 in DNA: TGTGCCAGCAGCGTAGGGGAGGGGGGACAGGGAACAGATACGCAGTATTTT.